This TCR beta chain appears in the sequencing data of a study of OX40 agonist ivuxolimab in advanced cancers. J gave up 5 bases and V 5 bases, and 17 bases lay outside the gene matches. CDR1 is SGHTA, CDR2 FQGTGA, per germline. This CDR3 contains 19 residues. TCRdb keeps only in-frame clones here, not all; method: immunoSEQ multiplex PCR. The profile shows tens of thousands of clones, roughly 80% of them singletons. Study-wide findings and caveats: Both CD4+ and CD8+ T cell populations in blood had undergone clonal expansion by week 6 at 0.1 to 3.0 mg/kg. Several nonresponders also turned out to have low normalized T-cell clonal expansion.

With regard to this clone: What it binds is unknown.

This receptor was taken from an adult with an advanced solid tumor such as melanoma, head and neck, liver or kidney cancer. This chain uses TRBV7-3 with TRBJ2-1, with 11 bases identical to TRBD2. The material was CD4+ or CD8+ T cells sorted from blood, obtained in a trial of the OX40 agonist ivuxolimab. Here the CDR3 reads CASSQTGLAATKGDNEQFF. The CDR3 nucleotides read TGTGCCAGCAGCCAAACGGGACTAGCGGCTACTAAAGGAGACAATGAGCAGTTCTTC.